The clone carrying this T cell receptor (beta chain) was seen once. Its antigen is as yet unknown. At one of its ends the junction is not consistent with the germline gene, which may arise from a read error. Distinct nucleotide sequences in the sample also encode this CDR3. Germline CDR1 is SEHNR and CDR2 is FQNEAQ (reference sequence). The CDR3 has 17 amino acids. These data come from a study of siplizumab effects on memory and regulatory T cells. Study-wide points: In siplizumab cultures, the suppressive function of proliferating Tregs remained unconfirmed. The authors mapped only a minor fraction of alloreactive clones to unstimulated subsets.

Per individual sample, 80,000 to 100,000 TCR templates were assayed. Generated by immunoSEQ multiplex PCR, the TCRdb table keeps only in-frame clones and is missing some. This table holds about 5,600 clones, 40% to 55% found once. Researchers cocultured the mixed lymphocyte reaction cells at 37°C for less than 7 days. The clonotype was recovered from a human donor in good health; the cells came from an allogeneic mixed lymphocyte reaction. Some clones in this sample may be carry-over from other donors' samples. What was sequenced was CFSE-low (dividing) CD8+ T cells sorted from an allogeneic mixed lymphocyte reaction. The J gene is TRBJ2-3, the V gene TRBV7-9; the match to TRBD2 covers 7 bases. The CDR3 nucleotides are TGTGCCAGCAGCTCCTCCCTTAGTGGCGGGAGCACGGATACGCAGTATTTT. Protein: CASSSSLSGGSTDTQYF.